The rows below give T cell receptor beta chains drawn from one sample of a study of cytomegalovirus exposure and HLA in healthy donors. Generated by immunoSEQ multiplex PCR, the TCRdb table keeps only in-frame clones and is missing some. There are around 130,000 clones in the sample; approximately 74% occur only once, and over 5% lies in the top ten. Sequencing input: PBMCs. The receptors come from a man aged 40-55 years in good health and CMV-seropositive. Each CDR3 is given with its conserved first and last residue. The order of the fields is D gene, V gene, J gene, clone size, CDR3 DNA, CDR3 protein. A D gene is named only where the DNA matches it firmly. Expanded clones are given a class, and other clones once, few, many or no size at all.

>-|TRBV2|TRBJ2-1|-
TGTGCCAGCAGGCGGGACGCCAGCTCCTACAATGAGCAGTTCTTC
CASRRDASSYNEQFF
>TRBD1|TRBV6-5|TRBJ2-5|-
TGTGCCAGCAGTTACGCTACAGGGGGAAGAGAGACTCAGTACTTC
CASSYATGGRETQYF
>TRBD2|TRBV19|TRBJ2-7|-
TGTGCCAGTAGTGCTAGCGGGGTCTCCTACGAGCAGTACTTC
CASSASGVSYEQYF
>TRBD2|TRBV28|TRBJ2-5|-
TGTGCCAGCAGTTTAACTAGCGGGAGGGTGGAGACCCAGTACTTC
CASSLTSGRVETQYF
>TRBD1|TRBV14|TRBJ2-2|few
TGTGCCAGCAGCCAAGAAGGGACAGGGCGAGCCGGGGAGCTGTTTTTT
CASSQEGTGRAGELFF
>-|TRBV7-8|TRBJ2-7|-
TGTGCCAGCAGCCTGGGTGAGCGACTACGTCCGTACGAGCAGTACTTC
CASSLGERLRPYEQYF
>TRBD1|TRBV7-9|TRBJ1-5|-
TGTGCCAGCAGCCCCGGAGGGACAGGGGTTGGGAATCAGCCCCAGCATTTT
CASSPGGTGVGNQPQHF
>-|TRBV5-8|TRBJ2-7|-
TGTGCCAGCAGCTTGGCCGTCGGGGACACCTACGAGCAGTACTTC
CASSLAVGDTYEQYF
>TRBD1|TRBV4-1|TRBJ2-7|-
TGCGCCAGCAGCCTGCGACAGGGGTCGGACGAGCAGTACTTC
CASSLRQGSDEQYF
>TRBD2|TRBV9|TRBJ2-1|once
TGTGCCAGCACCCTAGCGGGAGGGCCTTACAATGAGCAGTTCTTC
CASTLAGGPYNEQFF
>-|TRBV11-3|TRBJ2-4|-
TGTGCCAGCAGCGCCGCCGGAGGGCCGGGCAAAAACATTCAGTACTTC
CASSAAGGPGKNIQYF
>-|TRBV27|TRBJ1-1|-
TGTGCCAGCCAGTGGGGCACCAACACTGAAGCTTTCTTT
CASQWGTNTEAFF
>TRBD1|TRBV5-4|TRBJ1-1|many
TGTGCCAGCAGCAAATCCGGGACAGGGGTGGGCAGCACTGAAGCTTTCTTT
CASSKSGTGVGSTEAFF
>-|TRBV6-5|TRBJ1-1|few
TGTGCCAGCAGTCCACAGGGTTTCATGAACACTGAAGCTTTCTTT
CASSPQGFMNTEAFF
>-|TRBV11-2|TRBJ2-3|-
TGTGCCAGCAGCCTCCTGGGGCGGGGTAGAGGAGATACGCAGTATTTT
CASSLLGRGRGDTQYF
>-|TRBV10-1|TRBJ1-3|few
TGCGCCAGCAGTGACCCGAGGCTCGGAAACACCATATATTTT
CASSDPRLGNTIYF
>-|TRBV7-9|TRBJ2-5|-
TGTGCCAACCGGGGTCAAGAGACCCAGTACTTC
CANRGQETQYF
>-|TRBV2|TRBJ2-1|once
TGTGCCAGCAAAGGAGCGGTTGAGCAGTTCTTC
CASKGAVEQFF
>-|TRBV27|TRBJ2-3|-
TGTGCCAGCAGTTCGATATTAGCTAGCACAGATACGCAGTATTTT
CASSSILASTDTQYF
>-|TRBV5-1|TRBJ2-5|-
TGCGCCAGCAGCTTGGACAGGGAACTTCAAGAGACCCAGTACTTC
CASSLDRELQETQYF
>-|TRBV20-1|TRBJ1-2|-
TGCAGTGCTAGAGGGGACACTACCAACGACTTC
CSARGDTTNDF
>TRBD1|TRBV28|TRBJ2-1|-
TGTGCCAGCAGTTCCCGGGACAGGGGTTACAATGAGCAGTTCTTC
CASSSRDRGYNEQFF
>TRBD1|TRBV18|TRBJ1-5|-
TGTGCCAGCTCACCCCGCCAGACAGGGGACAATCAGCCCCAGCATTTT
CASSPRQTGDNQPQHF
>TRBD1|TRBV6-5|TRBJ1-4|few
TGTGCTTCGTCCGGGACAGGGTATGAAAAACTGTTTTTT
CASSGTGYEKLFF
>-|TRBV27|TRBJ1-2|-
TGTGCCAGCAGTCAAAACAGGGATACTAACTATGGCTACACCTTC
CASSQNRDTNYGYTF
>-|TRBV18|TRBJ2-7|few
TGTGCCAGCTCACCCCTACCGACAGCCTGGGAGCAGTACTTC
CASSPLPTAWEQYF
>TRBD2|TRBV27|TRBJ2-1|-
TGTGCCAGCACTCCCGGGGGGTACAATGAGCAGTTCTTC
CASTPGGYNEQFF
>-|TRBV28|TRBJ2-5|-
TGTGCCAGCACCAATACACAGAATCTGTACCAAGAGACCCAGTACTTC
CASTNTQNLYQETQYF
>TRBD1|TRBV7-2|TRBJ2-7|-
TGTGCCAGCAGCTTTGACAGGGGCCCCTACGAGCAGTACTTC
CASSFDRGPYEQYF
>-|TRBV27|TRBJ1-2|-
TGTGCCAGCAGTTTATCGTATGAGGGAGCTAAGGGCGGCTACACCTTC
CASSLSYEGAKGGYTF
>-|TRBV5-4|TRBJ2-1|-
TGTGCCAGCAGCCCCTCCGTTTTAGCGTGGTGCAATGAGCAGTTCTTC
CASSPSVLAWCNEQFF
>TRBD2|TRBV5-1|TRBJ2-5|-
TGCGCCAGCAGCTCGACTAGCTCCCAAGAGACCCAGTACTTC
CASSSTSSQETQYF
>TRBD2|TRBV5-1|TRBJ2-5|-
TGCGCCAGCAGCTTGGAACCAGCGGGGGTCCAAGAGACCCAGTACTTC
CASSLEPAGVQETQYF
>TRBD1|TRBV30|TRBJ1-5|few
TGTGCCTGGAGTCGGACAGGGGGCAATCAGCCCCAGCATTTT
CAWSRTGGNQPQHF
>-|TRBV6-5|TRBJ2-5|-
TGTGCCAGCAGTTACTCGCGCGAGACCCAGTACTTC
CASSYSRETQYF
>-|TRBV9|TRBJ2-7|-
TGTGCCAGCAGCCCAGGCTCCTACGAGCAGTACTTC
CASSPGSYEQYF
>-|TRBV18|TRBJ2-7|-
TGTGCCAGCTCATTACGAGACAGTCACGAGCAGTACTTC
CASSLRDSHEQYF
>TRBD2|TRBV5-3|TRBJ2-1|-
TGTGCCAGAAGCTTTTCAGGGGCCGGTAGCGGGAGTCAGGATGAGCAGTTCTTC
CARSFSGAGSGSQDEQFF
>-|TRBV2|TRBJ2-7|once
TGTGCCAGCATGGACGGGACATCTTCCTACGAGCAGTACTTC
CASMDGTSSYEQYF
>TRBD1|TRBV19|TRBJ1-3|-
TGTGCCAGTAGGACCGACAGGGTACCCGGAAACACCATATATTTT
CASRTDRVPGNTIYF
>-|TRBV10-3|TRBJ2-3|-
TGTGCCGGAGCGGATTTCACAGATACGCAGTATTTT
CAGADFTDTQYF
>TRBD1|TRBV6-5|TRBJ1-1|-
TGTGCCAGCAGTCCTTGGGGACAGGGGCAAGATGAAGCTTTCTTT
CASSPWGQGQDEAFF
>-|TRBV28|TRBJ1-1|few
TGTGCCAGCAGCCCCGGGGGGGGAATTCTATCGGGGACTGAAGCTTTCTTT
CASSPGGGILSGTEAFF
>-|TRBV27|TRBJ2-2|few
TGTGCCAGCAGTTCGCCCCCTGGGAGGGGGTCCACCGGGGAGCTGTTTTTT
CASSSPPGRGSTGELFF